This TCR beta chain was identified during a study of long-term antiretroviral therapy in people with HIV. The study, taken as a whole, reports: Diversity measured after ART increased yet remained under transplant donor controls.

Trimming pared 1 base from V and 5 bases from J, leaving 11 bases between. The length of the CDR3 is 14 residues. CDR1 and CDR2 from the germline V gene are LGHNA and YSLEER. In the case of this clone: What it binds is unknown.

The assay used was immunoSEQ (version v3.0), run at survey level. In sequencing, roughly 40,000-55,000 T-cell genomes per sample were targeted. Libraries were prepared by immunoSEQ multiplex PCR; TCRdb keeps only in-frame clonotypes and omits some of them. The sample holds tens of thousands of clones; about 95% are singletons and the top ten take 2.5% to 3.5%. The sample was unsorted PBMCs, taken 3.7 years after starting antiretroviral therapy. The gene calls are TRBV4-3 and TRBJ1-1; D may be TRBD1 (5 bases). This sequence originates from a woman aged 45-65 years with HIV. The CDR3 loop reads CASSQGRGGTEAFF. The CDR3 DNA follows: TGCGCCAGCAGCCAAGGGAGGGGAGGGACTGAAGCTTTCTTT.